The 2 T cell receptor beta chains presented below share a single source sample, sequenced in a study of cytomegalovirus exposure and HLA in healthy donors. This PCR relied on a set of 60 Vbeta primers and 13 Jbeta primers. Generated by immunoSEQ multiplex PCR, the TCRdb table keeps only in-frame clones and is missing some. Seen here are about 180,000 clones, 77% observed once, and the top ten hold about 1.5%. The material sequenced was PBMCs. These TCRs come from a man younger than 30 in good health and CMV-seronegative.

The chain is built from TRBV7-3 and TRBJ2-3; 13 positions agree with TRBD2. The CDR3 is 16 amino acids. The germline gives CDR1 SGHTA, CDR2 FQGTGA. V trimming: 4 bases; J trimming: 1 base; junction bases outside the gene matches: 2. DNA of the CDR3: TGTGCCAGCAGCTCCGGACTAGCGGGGGGCACAGATACGCAGTATTTT. Protein: CASSSGLAGGTDTQYF.

The genes are TRBV4-2 and TRBJ1-6; 11 bases are shared with TRBD1. Germline lookup yields CDR1 LGHNA and CDR2 YNFKEQ. The CDR3 runs 15 residues. The ends lost 2 bases at V and 17 bases at J; junction bases unmatched: 11. Here the CDR3 reads CASSQIPGQGEGFHF. The CDR3 DNA reads TGTGCCAGCAGCCAAATCCCGGGACAGGGGGAGGGATTCCACTTT.